Each of the 6 T cell receptor beta chains below was sequenced from the same sample in a study of blood T cell repertoires in COVID-19. Only in-frame clones appear in the TCRdb table, and some are missing; sequencing was by immunoSEQ multiplex PCR. The sample holds more than 25,000 clones, less than 95% seen once. Sequenced sample: peripheral blood. These TCRs come from a man aged 65-85 years with active or convalescent COVID-19.

The J gene is TRBJ1-2, the V gene TRBV2; no clear D. Germline V gene data show CDR1 as SNHLY and CDR2 as FYNNEI. Deletions cut 3 bases from V and 4 bases from J, with 18 bases between. The CDR3 is made up of 16 amino acids. The chain's CDR3 is CASSDGSTAVGYGYTF. DNA of the CDR3: TGTGCCAGCAGTGACGGGTCGACCGCCGTGGGCTATGGCTACACCTTC.

The chain combines TRBV5-1 with TRBJ2-3; TRBD1 matches at 10 bases. V was pared by 0 bases and J by 4 bases, with 5 bases of the junction left unmatched. This CDR3 comprises 16 residues. Germline V gene data show CDR1 as SGHRS and CDR2 as YFSETQ. As DNA, the CDR3 is TGCGCCAGCAGCTTGGAGGACAGGGGGGGCTCAGATACGCAGTATTTT. This codes for CASSLEDRGGSDTQYF.

V gene TRBV27 combines with J gene TRBJ1-2; D may be TRBD1 (6 bases). Germline V gene data show CDR1 as MNHEY and CDR2 as SMNVEV (reference sequence). The V end was cut by 7 bases, the J end by 4 bases, with 19 bases between. The CDR3 runs to 15 residues. The CDR3, as DNA: TGTGCCAGCAAGGTGGGGGACACCAGACCCTATGGCTACACCTTC. Translation gives CASKVGDTRPYGYTF.

The chain combines TRBV7-9 with TRBJ1-1; D not certain. With 5 bases removed from V and 1 base from J, the gap between germline ends came to 8 bases. The CDR3 contains 13 residues. Germline V CDR1 and CDR2: SEHNR, FQNEAQ (reference sequence). The CDR3 DNA reads as TGTGCCAGCAGCAGATACAGGAACACTGAAGCTTTCTTT. This translates into CASSRYRNTEAFF.

This chain links TRBV18 with TRBJ2-7; 7 bases are a match to TRBD1. CDR1 and CDR2 from the germline V gene are KGHSH and LQKENI. The ends lost 3 bases at V and 6 bases at J; junction bases unmatched: 8. The CDR3 runs to 14 residues. The CDR3 DNA follows: TGTGCCAGCTCACCTCTTGGACAGGCGGGCGAGCAGTACTTC. The encoded protein is CASSPLGQAGEQYF.

This clone came up once. V usage is TRBV18 and J usage is TRBJ1-3; the D is unclear. Germline-derived CDR1 and CDR2 are KGHSH and LQKENI. The CDR3 sequence is 15 residues long. V was trimmed by 2 bases and J by 0 bases, leaving 8 bases between them. The CDR3 loop is CASSPGTYSGNTIYF. The CDR3 DNA reads as TGTGCCAGCTCACCAGGCACGTACTCTGGAAACACCATATATTTT.